Shown below are 8 T cell receptor beta chains from a single sample sequenced in a study of CD8+CD57+ T cells in acquired aplastic anemia. Template material for TCR beta VDJ and CDR3 profiling consisted of genomic DNA. TCRdb redid the calling of the reads with MiXCR, one entry per CDR3 protein. The sample lists 150,000 to 200,000 distinct CDR3 sequences, roughly 63% occurring once. Patients chosen for sequencing had shown CD8+CD57+ cell expansion by flow cytometry. Sequences were obtained from sorted CD4+, CD8+, or CD8+CD57+ T cells (not recorded which) from PBMCs. These TCRs come from a human donor with aplastic anemia.

In its sample, this clonotype was seen a few times. The chain uses TRBV28 and TRBJ1-2; D might be TRBD1 (5 bases). The V end lost 5 bases, the J end lost 8 bases, and 15 bases lay between the germline ends. Germline V gene sequence: CDR1 MDHEN, CDR2 SYDVKM. This CDR3 has 13 residues. In nucleotides, the CDR3 is TGTGCCAGCAGTAGGGACGGCTGGGAGGGCTACACCTTC. Translation gives CASSRDGWEGYTF.

The rearrangement links TRBV7-3 to TRBJ2-2; 9 nucleotides match TRBD2. Germline lookup yields CDR1 SGHTA and CDR2 FQGTGA. Losses at the gene ends were 6 bases for V and 6 bases for J; bases not matched to a gene: 5. The CDR3 contains 14 residues. The CDR3 here is CASRGTSNAGELFF. The CDR3 DNA follows: TGTGCCAGCAGGGGGACTAGCAACGCCGGGGAGCTGTTTTTT.

This clonotype was counted at least ten times. V and J are TRBV3-1 and TRBJ2-5, with a possible D match to TRBD1 (6 bases). The CDR3 has 15 amino acids. The V end was cut by 0 bases, the J end by 2 bases, with 10 bases between. CDR1 is LGHDT, CDR2 YNNKEL, per germline (reference sequence). CDR3 DNA sequence: TGTGCCAGCAGCCAAGATGGACAGATTCAAGAGACCCAGTACTTC. Translating gives CASSQDGQIQETQYF.

Notes on this clonotype: The DNA is omitted, as the CDR3 cannot be located on it reliably, and the CDR3 follows TCRdb's listing. The V call is TRBV10-2, the J call TRBJ2-7. Inclusive of both ends, the CDR3 amounts to 24 amino acids. The germline V gene encodes CDR1 WSHSY and CDR2 SAAADI. The CDR3 sequence: CASTNQTSMYLCASSLGLHYEQYF.

This rearrangement joins TRBV11-2 to TRBJ2-7; D remains unclear. The ends were cut back, 4 bases at V and 6 bases at J, with 13 bases in the middle. CDR1 is SGHAT, CDR2 FQNNGV, per germline. The CDR3 covers 13 residues. CDR3 residues: CASSYSERLEQYF. The CDR3 nucleotides are TGTGCCAGCAGCTATTCGGAGAGGCTCGAGCAGTACTTC.

The rearrangement uses TRBV10-3 and TRBJ1-1; maybe TRBD1 (5 bases). The V end lost 10 bases, the J end lost 1 base, and 22 bases lay between the germline ends. This CDR3 has 16 residues. CDR1 is ENHRY and CDR2 is SYGVKD in the germline V gene. The CDR3 nucleotides read TGTGCCACCAGGGCCCATGGACGGATAACGAACACTGAAGCTTTCTTT. Translation: CATRAHGRITNTEAFF.

This clonotype was found many times. The chain links TRBV19 to TRBJ2-6; D might be TRBD2 (6 bases). The CDR3 totals 17 residues. CDR1 and CDR2 (germline): LNHDA, SQIVND (reference sequence). V shed 5 bases and J shed 0 bases, with 14 bases lying between them. The DNA of the CDR3 is TGTGCCAGTAGTCCTCAGGCGGGGCCCTCTGGGGCCAACGTCCTGACTTTC. Translating gives CASSPQAGPSGANVLTF.

The V call is TRBV2, the J call TRBJ2-7, with TRBD1 matching 11 bases. The germline CDR1 and CDR2 sequences are SNHLY and FYNNEI. This CDR3 is built from 16 residues. Losses at the gene ends were 7 bases for V and 5 bases for J; bases not matched to a gene: 13. Written as DNA, the CDR3 is TGTGCCAGCACCTACCTCCGGGACAGGGGGTGGCACGAGCAGTACTTC. This translates into CASTYLRDRGWHEQYF. Looking up the rest from reference TRBV2 and TRBJ2-7 gives the full variable domain: EPEVTQTPSHQVTQMGQEVILRCVPISNHLYFYWYRQILGQKVEFLVSFYNNEISEKSEIFDDQFSVERPDGSNFTLKIRSTKLEDSAMYFCASTYLRDRGWHEQYFGPGTRLTVT.